Below are 5 T cell receptor beta chains sequenced from a single sample in a study of T cells in Graves' hyperthyroidism and ophthalmopathy. Amplified TCR beta CDR3 regions came from RNA transcripts. Using the HTBI primer set, a first-round RT-PCR was run on the TCR CDR3. TCRdb itself ran the multiplex PCR reads through MiXCR, one entry per CDR3 protein. The sample holds approximately 690,000 distinct CDR3 sequences, more than 20% seen once. The sample comprised blood. All receptors derive from a young man with Graves' ophthalmopathy.

This clonotype was seen many times. The V gene is TRBV10-3, the J gene TRBJ1-1; D is possibly TRBD1 (6 bases). V lost 10 bases and J 3 bases, leaving 18 bases between the germline ends. CDR3 length: 14 amino acids. The germline V gene encodes CDR1 ENHRY and CDR2 SYGVKD. In DNA form, the CDR3 reads TGTGCCACGTCGGTTAGGGGGGTAGACACTGAAGCTTTCTTT. Its translation is CATSVRGVDTEAFF.

This clonotype came up many times. The rearrangement uses TRBV24-1 and TRBJ2-2; 7 bases agree with TRBD2. CDR1 and CDR2 from the germline V gene are KGHDR and SFDVKD. The length of the CDR3 is 15 residues. Trimming removed 5 bases from V and 1 base from J; junction bases left unmatched: 3. CDR3 sequence: CATSVTGGNTGELFF. The CDR3, as DNA: TGTGCCACCAGTGTAACGGGAGGGAACACCGGGGAGCTGTTTTTT.

This clonotype was detected a few times. This sequence joins TRBV20-1 and TRBJ2-1; D is uncertain. CDR1 DFQATT and CDR2 SNEGSKA come from the germline V gene (reference sequence). This CDR3 is 11 amino acids long. The V end lost 3 bases, the J end lost 7 bases, and 7 bases lay between the germline ends. CDR3 loop: CSARFLNEQFF. CDR3 in DNA: TGCAGTGCTAGGTTCTTGAATGAGCAGTTCTTC.

This clonotype has at least ten counts. The chain links TRBV30 to TRBJ1-1, with TRBD1 matching 8 bases. V dropped 3 bases and J dropped 4; count of bases not matched to a gene: 10. CDR1 and CDR2 from the germline V gene are GTSNPN and SVGIG (reference sequence). The CDR3 is 15 residues long. CDR3 in DNA: TGTGCCTGGAGCGTAACAGGGGGAACGGGCACTGAAGCTTTCTTT. Translation: CAWSVTGGTGTEAFF.

This clonotype was seen repeatedly, ten times or more. The chain combines TRBV6-2 or TRBV6-3 with TRBJ1-1, with D possibly TRBD1 on 5 matching bases. Trimming removed 6 bases at V and 3 bases at J, with 14 bases between. Germline loops: CDR1 MNHEY, CDR2 SVGEGT. This CDR3 has 14 amino acids. In DNA, the CDR3 is TGTGCCAGCAGGTACCGAAAGGGGCACACTGAAGCTTTCTTT. Amino acid sequence: CASRYRKGHTEAFF.